This TCR beta chain is drawn from a study of T cell responses to AZD1222 COVID-19 vaccine. The wider study: Second doses that came at about 4 or about 12 weeks were put together.

This clone came up once. Its matching antigen is unknown. Study-wide points: Only a handful of AZD1222 recipients were seropositive at baseline. Clonal diversity may have been underestimated, and the donors were mostly white British, with more females than males.

Produced via immunoSEQ multiplex PCR; TCRdb's table is partial and in-frame only. The profile covers 150,000 to 200,000 clones, with approximately 90% appearing a single time and about 2.8% taken by the ten largest. The receptor was isolated from an adult in good health. The material was peripheral blood, obtained on day 0 of AZD1222 vaccination.

The CDR3 DNA is TGTGCCACTAGGACCAGCTTAGTCGGTGGCTACACCTTC. It codes for CATRTSLVGGYTF. V and J are TRBV10-3 and TRBJ1-2; no definite D call. CDR1 and CDR2 (germline): ENHRY, SYGVKD. V was pared by 10 bases and J by 7 bases, with 19 bases between. This CDR3 has 13 amino acids.